This TCR beta chain was sequenced for a study of long-term antiretroviral therapy in people with HIV. Trimming took off 4 bases at V and 6 bases at J, with 19 bases between the two ends. This CDR3 has 15 amino acids. Germline CDR1 and CDR2: SGHKS and YYEKEE (reference sequence). This clone appeared a single time. They ran version v3.0 of the immunoSEQ assay at survey level. Sequencing used immunoSEQ multiplex PCR; TCRdb keeps in-frame clones, though not all of them. This sample yields about 27,000 clones, of which 70% to 85% are seen a single time; about 10% belongs to the top ten. This clonotype was sampled from a young man with HIV. The sequenced sample was unsorted PBMCs, obtained 0.8 years before starting antiretroviral therapy. V is TRBV5-5 and J is TRBJ1-2; TRBD1 might be the D (6 bases). In nucleotides, the CDR3 is TGTGCCAGCAGCCCGAAGGGGGACTGGGCGAATGGCTACACCTTC. It is translated as CASSPKGDWANGYTF.